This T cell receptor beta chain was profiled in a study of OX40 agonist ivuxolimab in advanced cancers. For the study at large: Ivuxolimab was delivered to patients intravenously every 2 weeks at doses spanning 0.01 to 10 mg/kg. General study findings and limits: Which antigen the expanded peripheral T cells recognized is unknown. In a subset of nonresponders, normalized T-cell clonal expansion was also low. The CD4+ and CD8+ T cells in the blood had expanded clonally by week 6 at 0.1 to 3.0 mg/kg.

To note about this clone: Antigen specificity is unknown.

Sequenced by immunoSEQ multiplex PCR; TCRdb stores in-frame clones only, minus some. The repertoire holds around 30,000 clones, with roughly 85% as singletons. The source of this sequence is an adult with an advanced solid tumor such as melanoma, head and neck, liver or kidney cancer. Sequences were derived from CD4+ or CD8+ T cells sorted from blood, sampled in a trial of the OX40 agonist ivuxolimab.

The CDR3: CASSNGLAGEQETQYF. CDR3 nucleotide sequence: TGTGCCAGCAGCAATGGACTAGCGGGGGAACAAGAGACCCAGTACTTC. V gene TRBV7-6 combines with J gene TRBJ2-5; TRBD2 aligns across 13 bases. The germline V gene encodes CDR1 SGHVS and CDR2 FNYEAQ. V trimming: 5 bases; J trimming: 2 bases; junction bases outside the gene matches: 5. This CDR3 is 16 amino acids long.